The 7 T cell receptor beta chains below come from one sample, sequenced in a study of T cell responses to AZD1222 COVID-19 vaccine. Clones were sequenced by immunoSEQ multiplex PCR, and TCRdb holds only the in-frame ones, with some missing. The sample holds 150,000 to 250,000 clones, roughly 92% seen once. Sequenced material: peripheral blood, taken 28 days after the second AZD1222 dose. All receptors derive from an adult who received the AZD1222 COVID-19 vaccine.

In regard to this clone: The junction departs from the called germline gene at one end, perhaps through a read error. The genes are TRBV28 and TRBJ1-2; 10 bases are a match to TRBD1. CDR3 size: 15 residues. In germline, CDR1 is MDHEN, CDR2 SYDVKM. CDR3 region: CASSALTGGRIPPSF. Written as DNA, the CDR3 is TGTGCCAGCAGTGCCTTGACAGGGGGCCGGATCCCACCATCCTTC.

The gene calls are TRBV2 and TRBJ2-7, with D possibly TRBD2 on 5 matching bases. Trimming removed 3 bases from V and 2 bases from J, with 11 bases in between. CDR1 and CDR2 from the germline V gene are SNHLY and FYNNEI. This CDR3 is 14 amino acids long. The CDR3 region has the DNA TGTGCCAGCAGTGAGAGGGTTTCCCCCTACGAGCAGTACTTC. Protein: CASSERVSPYEQYF.

This chain links TRBV9 with TRBJ1-2, with a possible D match to TRBD1 (5 bases). Germline CDR1 reads SGDLS; CDR2 reads YYNGEE. Trimming left V 3 bases short and J 7 bases short, with 10 bases between. The CDR3 loop spans 12 amino acids. CDR3 amino acids: CASSGGVGGYTF. The CDR3 bases are TGTGCCAGCAGCGGGGGGGTAGGTGGCTACACCTTC.

V gene TRBV7-9 combines with J gene TRBJ2-7; either TRBD1 or TRBD2 may fit D (5 bases each). Germline V gives CDR1 SEHNR, CDR2 FQNEAQ (reference sequence). The V end lost 8 bases, the J end lost 2 bases, and 16 bases lay between the germline ends. This CDR3 is 14 amino acids long. CDR3 coding DNA: TGTGCCAGCGGAACCGGGACCGCTGCCTACGAGCAGTACTTC. As protein: CASGTGTAAYEQYF.

The chain uses TRBV25-1 and TRBJ1-4; D gene unclear. V lost 2 bases and J lost 6, with 19 bases in between. This CDR3 comprises 17 residues. CDR1 and CDR2 (germline): MGHDK, SYGVNS. The CDR3 is CASSEPRWDRADEKLFF. CDR3 DNA: TGTGCCAGCAGTGAACCACGATGGGATAGGGCTGATGAAAAACTGTTTTTT.

The V gene is TRBV4-1, the J gene TRBJ1-2, with D unclear. Trimming removed 2 bases from V and 7 bases from J, with 17 bases in between. The CDR3 consists of 15 residues. Germline loops: CDR1 MGHRA, CDR2 YSYEKL. The CDR3 nucleotides read TGCGCCAGCAGCCAATTGACCGCAGCGGATCGTGGCTACACCTTC. It codes for CASSQLTAADRGYTF.

The V gene is TRBV28, the J gene TRBJ1-5, with D uncertain. The CDR3 is 15 amino acids. The germline CDR1 and CDR2 sequences are MDHEN and SYDVKM. Trimming shortened V by 5 bases and J by 2 bases, and 13 bases separated the two germline ends. The CDR3 is CASSLEQLRNQPQHF. The CDR3 DNA reads as TGTGCCAGCAGTCTCGAGCAGCTACGCAATCAGCCCCAGCATTTT.